Presented here are 19 T cell receptor beta chains from one specimen sequenced in a study of blood T cell repertoires in COVID-19. Measured with immunoSEQ multiplex PCR; TCRdb has only the in-frame clones, and not every one. The data hold roughly 200,000 clones, with 75% to 85% observed a single time. Sequenced input: peripheral blood. Receptor source: a woman in her thirties or forties with COVID-19, enrolled during active disease.

The V gene is TRBV18, the J gene TRBJ1-2; D is undetermined. CDR1 and CDR2 from the germline V gene are KGHSH and LQKENI. The CDR3 spans 16 residues. The V gene lost 4 bases and the J gene lost 1 base, with 16 bases spanning the gap. In DNA form, the CDR3 reads TGTGCCAGCTCACAGTCGGGTTTCAGTCTTAACTATGGCTACACCTTC. It is translated as CASSQSGFSLNYGYTF.

V usage is TRBV11-2 and J usage is TRBJ2-3; TRBD2 matches 11 bases. Germline V gene sequence: CDR1 SGHAT, CDR2 FQNNGV. The CDR3 loop spans 17 amino acids. V lost 2 bases and J lost 4; bases outside the gene matches: 8. Here the CDR3 DNA reads TGTGCCAGCAGCTTACTAGCGGGAGGAGGTGGCTCAGATACGCAGTATTTT. Translation: CASSLLAGGGGSDTQYF.

The V and J genes are TRBV4-2 and TRBJ1-2; D might be TRBD1 (6 bases). Trimming shortened V by 0 bases and J by 7 bases, and 12 bases separated the two germline ends. The germline CDR1 and CDR2 sequences are LGHNA and YNFKEQ. This CDR3 is 14 amino acids long. CDR3 region: CASSQDGGYTGYTF. The DNA of the CDR3 is TGTGCCAGCAGCCAAGATGGGGGCTATACTGGCTACACCTTC.

This chain connects TRBV6-6 to TRBJ2-1, with 12 positions matching TRBD2. Germline V gene data show CDR1 as MNHNY and CDR2 as SVGAGI (reference sequence). CDR3 length equals 15 residues. V was clipped by 4 bases and J by 6 bases; unmatched bases: 4. CDR3 sequence (DNA): TGTGCCAGCAGTTCCTCTAGCGGGAGGGCCAATGAGCAGTTCTTC. The encoded protein is CASSSSSGRANEQFF.

The V gene is TRBV2, the J gene TRBJ1-5, with TRBD1 matching 7 bases. Germline V gene data show CDR1 as SNHLY and CDR2 as FYNNEI. Germline trimming cut 1 base from V and 0 bases from J; bases unmatched to any gene: 3. This CDR3 contains 16 residues. The DNA for the CDR3 is TGTGCCAGCAGTGAAGGGAGGGGGCTTAGCAATCAGCCCCAGCATTTT. Amino acid sequence: CASSEGRGLSNQPQHF.

This sequence joins TRBV18 and TRBJ2-1; D gene unclear. The CDR3 length is 13 residues. Germline V gene lookup returns CDR1 KGHSH and CDR2 LQKENI. Trimming stripped 3 bases from V and 11 bases from J, with 14 bases between. The CDR3 is CASSPLGSGKQFF. CDR3 DNA sequence: TGTGCCAGCTCACCCCTCGGTTCCGGTAAGCAGTTCTTC.

Only a few counts were recorded for this clone. The V and J genes are TRBV3-1 (or the pseudogene TRBV3-2) and TRBJ2-3; 9 bases agree with TRBD2. The CDR3 spans 13 residues. The germline CDR1 and CDR2 sequences are LGHDT and YNNKEL (reference sequence). Losses at the gene ends were 3 bases for V and 8 bases for J; bases not matched to a gene: 3. CDR3 nucleotide sequence: TGTGCCAGCAGCCAGGAAGCGGGAGGTACGCAGTATTTT. It translates to CASSQEAGGTQYF.

The chain carries TRBV29-1 and TRBJ1-1, with a possible D match to TRBD1 (5 bases). Deletions cut 7 bases from V and 14 bases from J, with 20 bases between. This CDR3 spans 11 amino acids. Germline loops: CDR1 SQVTM, CDR2 ANQGSEA. The CDR3 sequence: CSADIHPRMFF. The CDR3 DNA sequence: TGCAGCGCGGACATCCACCCCAGGATGTTCTTT.

The rearrangement links TRBV6-5 to TRBJ2-5; D possibly corresponds to TRBD2 (6 bases). Trimming pared 2 bases from V and 0 bases from J, leaving 10 bases between. This CDR3 has 15 residues. Germline loops: CDR1 MNHEY, CDR2 SVGAGI. The CDR3 DNA sequence: TGTGCCAGCAGTTACGGACGGGGGAACCAAGAGACCCAGTACTTC. Amino acid sequence: CASSYGRGNQETQYF.

The chain recombines TRBV18 with TRBJ2-1; 11 bases are a match to TRBD2. CDR3 length equals 13 residues. V was pared by 5 bases and J by 10 bases, with 4 bases of the junction left unmatched. Germline CDR1 KGHSH, CDR2 LQKENI. The CDR3 spells CASSSTSGVEQFF. As DNA, the CDR3 is TGTGCCAGCTCATCGACTAGCGGGGTCGAGCAGTTCTTC.

The chain combines TRBV5-1 with TRBJ1-5; D perhaps matches TRBD1 (5 bases). There are 14 residues in the CDR3. The germline V gene has CDR1 SGHRS and CDR2 YFSETQ. V was clipped by 6 bases and J by 4 bases, with 14 bases between them. DNA for the CDR3: TGCGCCAGCAAGACGGGCGCAGGGAATCAGCCCCAGCATTTT. Translated, it gives CASKTGAGNQPQHF.

CDR3 DNA sequence: TGTGCCAGCAGTGAATCGGACACGGGCTATGGCTACACCTTC. It codes for CASSESDTGYGYTF. This chain connects TRBV2 to TRBJ1-2; maybe TRBD1 (5 bases). Trimming took 2 bases from V and 4 from J, leaving 11 bases between them. CDR1 SNHLY and CDR2 FYNNEI come from the germline V gene. The CDR3 extends over 14 amino acids.

The V gene is TRBV27, the J gene TRBJ2-3; 9 bases agree with TRBD2. There are 16 residues in the CDR3. V gave up 2 bases and J gave up 3 bases; unmatched junction bases: 6. CDR1 and CDR2 (germline): MNHEY, SMNVEV (reference sequence). The DNA of the CDR3 is TGTGCCAGCAGTTTAGGAGGCGGGAGGGTTACAGATACGCAGTATTTT. Its protein is CASSLGGGRVTDTQYF.

The rearrangement uses TRBV7-9 and TRBJ2-1; D may be TRBD2 (6 bases). Germline CDR1 is SEHNR and CDR2 is FQNEAQ (reference sequence). V was trimmed by 5 bases and J by 5 bases, leaving 13 bases between them. This CDR3 contains 14 residues. CDR3 in amino acids: CASSGRLGNNEQFF. Here the CDR3 DNA reads TGTGCCAGCAGCGGGAGACTAGGAAACAATGAGCAGTTCTTC.

The rearrangement links TRBV3-1 (or the pseudogene TRBV3-2) to TRBJ2-3; D might be TRBD1 (6 bases). This CDR3 spans 16 amino acids. The germline V gene encodes CDR1 LGHDT and CDR2 YNNKEL (reference sequence). Trimming cost V 1 base and J 1 base, with 12 bases left between them. CDR3 sequence (DNA): TGTGCCAGCAGCCAAGCTTCAGGGGTGGGCACAGATACGCAGTATTTT. This translates into CASSQASGVGTDTQYF.

The chain couples TRBV6-5 to TRBJ1-2; D is unresolved. CDR1 is MNHEY and CDR2 is SVGAGI in the germline V gene. This CDR3 spans 13 amino acids. The ends were cut back, 2 bases at V and 4 bases at J, with 8 bases in the middle. The CDR3, as DNA: TGTGCCAGCAGTTACGGAGGTCCCTATGGCTACACCTTC. As protein: CASSYGGPYGYTF.

The gene calls are TRBV6-5 and TRBJ2-2, with D tentatively TRBD2 (6 bases). The germline gives CDR1 MNHEY, CDR2 SVGAGI. Trimming removed 2 bases from V and 7 bases from J, with 8 bases in between. The CDR3 is 13 amino acids. This CDR3 reads CASSYGGNGELFF. The CDR3 DNA is TGTGCCAGCAGTTACGGAGGGAACGGGGAGCTGTTTTTT.

The rearrangement uses TRBV2 and TRBJ2-3; D possibly corresponds to TRBD1 (7 bases). V was cut by 6 bases and J by 2 bases, with 12 bases left in between. The CDR3 spans 14 residues. Germline V CDR1 and CDR2: SNHLY, FYNNEI. The CDR3 DNA sequence: TGTGCCAGCAGGGGGGGACAGCTCACAGATACGCAGTATTTT. Encoded protein: CASRGGQLTDTQYF.

The V and J genes are TRBV5-4 and TRBJ2-1; D possibly corresponds to TRBD1 (5 bases). The CDR3 totals 18 residues. Trimming removed 1 base from V and 0 bases from J, with 17 bases in between. CDR1 and CDR2 from the germline V gene are SGHNT and YYREEE (reference sequence). The CDR3, as DNA: TGTGCCAGCAGCTTGATGAAGGGGCAGAGCAGCTCCTACAATGAGCAGTTCTTC. Its translation: CASSLMKGQSSSYNEQFF.